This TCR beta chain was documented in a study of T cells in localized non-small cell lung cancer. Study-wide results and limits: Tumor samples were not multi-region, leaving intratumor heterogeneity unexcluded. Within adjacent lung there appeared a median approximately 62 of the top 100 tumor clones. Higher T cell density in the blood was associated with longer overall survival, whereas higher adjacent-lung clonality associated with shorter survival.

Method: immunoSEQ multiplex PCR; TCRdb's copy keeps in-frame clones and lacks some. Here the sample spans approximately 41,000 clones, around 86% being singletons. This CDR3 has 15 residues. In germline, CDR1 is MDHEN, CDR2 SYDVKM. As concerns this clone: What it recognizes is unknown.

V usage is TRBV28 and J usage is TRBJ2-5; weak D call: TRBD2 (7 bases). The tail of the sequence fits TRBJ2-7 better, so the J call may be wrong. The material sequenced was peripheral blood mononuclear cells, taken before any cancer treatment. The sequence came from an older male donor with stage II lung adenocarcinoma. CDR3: CASTVGGDNSYEQYF. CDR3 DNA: TGTGCCAGCACCGTGGGAGGGGACAACTCCTACGAGCAGTACTTC.